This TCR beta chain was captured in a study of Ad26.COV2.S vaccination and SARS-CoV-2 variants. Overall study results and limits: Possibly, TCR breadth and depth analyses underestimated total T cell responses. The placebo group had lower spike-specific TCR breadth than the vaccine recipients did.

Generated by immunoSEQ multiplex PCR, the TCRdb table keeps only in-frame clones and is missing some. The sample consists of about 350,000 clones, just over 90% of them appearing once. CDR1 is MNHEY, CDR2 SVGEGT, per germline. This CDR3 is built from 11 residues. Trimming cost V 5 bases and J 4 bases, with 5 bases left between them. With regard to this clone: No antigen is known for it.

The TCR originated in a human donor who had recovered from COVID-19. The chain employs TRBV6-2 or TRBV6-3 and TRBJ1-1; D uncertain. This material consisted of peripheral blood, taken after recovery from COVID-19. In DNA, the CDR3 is TGTGCCAGCAGTCAGGTCACTGAAGCTTTCTTT. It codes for CASSQVTEAFF.